This TCR beta chain originates from a study of response to subunit inactivated influenza vaccine. General study results and limits: After each seasonal influenza vaccination, few new T cells are recruited, the authors suggested.

TCRdb used MiXCR to reprocess the RT-PCR reads, holding one entry per CDR3 protein. The sample records around 710,000 distinct CDR3 sequences, approximately 13% being singletons. This CDR3 spans 14 amino acids. With 9 bases clipped from V and 3 bases from J, the junction kept 5 bases outside the gene matches. In regard to this clonotype: Its antigen is unknown.

This sequence joins TRBV12-3 or TRBV12-4 and TRBJ2-2, with 9 bases aligning to TRBD1. The origin of this receptor is a man in his fifties who received an inactivated influenza vaccine. This sample comprised PBMCs from blood, obtained 14 days before vaccination. Here the CDR3 DNA reads TGTGCCAGTACCACAGGGGGCTACACCGGGGAGCTGTTTTTT. Translation gives CASTTGGYTGELFF.